This TCR beta chain is from a study of blood T cells in healthy people across ages. Study conclusions and caveats: Per million T cells, TCR beta diversity dropped about linearly as age rose. Long-lived donors exceeded aged donors in naive CD4+ cells and diversity. Unsorted PBMC material precluded a definitive naive versus antigen-experienced comparison.

The table lists this clonotype with a few counts. What it binds is not known. Through a sample-barcoded 5' primer and a J-beta primer mix, a second PCR was run for roughly 7 to 12 cycles. MiXCR, applied by TCRdb to the 5' RACE reads, yields one record per CDR3 protein. The sample holds approximately 2,000,000 distinct CDR3 sequences, roughly two fifths seen once. V gave up 3 bases and J gave up 6 bases, with 17 bases separating them. The length of the CDR3 is 15 residues. Germline values: CDR1 SGDLS, CDR2 YYNGEE. This clonotype was obtained from a human donor in good health. The chain is built from TRBV9 and TRBJ2-3; D tentatively fits TRBD1 or TRBD2 (6 bases each). Material: blood. CDR3 loop: CASSAQLGGVDTQYF. CDR3 sequence (DNA): TGTGCCAGCAGCGCCCAATTGGGGGGCGTTGATACGCAGTATTTT.